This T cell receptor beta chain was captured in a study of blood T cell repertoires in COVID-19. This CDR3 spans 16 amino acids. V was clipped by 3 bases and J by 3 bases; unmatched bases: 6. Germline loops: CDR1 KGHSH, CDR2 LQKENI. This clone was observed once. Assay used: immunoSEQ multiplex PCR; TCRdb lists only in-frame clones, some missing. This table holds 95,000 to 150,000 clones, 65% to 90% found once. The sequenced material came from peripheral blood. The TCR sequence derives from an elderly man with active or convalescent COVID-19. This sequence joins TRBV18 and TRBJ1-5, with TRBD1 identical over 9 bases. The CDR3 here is CASSPTGGTNNQPQHF. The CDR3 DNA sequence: TGTGCCAGCTCACCTACAGGGGGCACTAACAATCAGCCCCAGCATTTT.